This TCR beta chain derives from a study of cytomegalovirus exposure and HLA in healthy donors. Study results and caveats: V- and J-gene trimming of TCR beta was linked (in a later analysis) to a missense DCLRE1C variant. Reportedly, HLA-A and HLA-B alleles of most subjects were accurately predicted from TCR beta.

PCR used 60 Vbeta primers and 13 Jbeta primers. Data came from immunoSEQ multiplex PCR; TCRdb stores just in-frame clones and leaves some out. The table lists fewer than 200,000 clones, 70% to 85% of them singletons. For this clone: Antigen unknown.

With V trimmed by 3 bases and J by 8 bases, 4 bases remained unmatched. Looked up from germline, CDR1 is SGHRS and CDR2 is YFSETQ. The CDR3 runs to 12 residues. This sequence was found in a man aged 40-49 years in good health and CMV-seronegative. The chain recombines TRBV5-1 with TRBJ1-1, with 7 bases identical to TRBD1. Sequenced sample: PBMCs. CDR3 in DNA: TGCGCCAGCAGCTGGCTGACAGGGGAAGCTTTCTTT. Translation gives CASSWLTGEAFF.